This passage covers 6 T cell receptor beta chains from one sample sequenced in a study of cytomegalovirus exposure and HLA in healthy donors. In the PCR, 60 Vbeta and 13 Jbeta primers were used. Assay used: immunoSEQ multiplex PCR; TCRdb lists only in-frame clones, some missing. This sample's table reports 200,000 to 250,000 clones. The sequencing input was PBMCs. The receptor source for this set is a girl aged 2 to 10 in good health and CMV-seropositive.

As for this clone: Other DNA sequences in this specimen translate into the identical CDR3. The genes are TRBV20-1 and TRBJ1-2; tentative D call: TRBD1 (5 bases). Per the germline V gene, CDR1 is DFQATT and CDR2 is SNEGSKA (reference sequence). This CDR3 contains 11 residues. V shed 3 bases and J shed 6 bases, with 8 bases lying between them. The CDR3 DNA follows: TGCAGTGCTAGCGGGGGAGATGGCTACACCTTC. This codes for CSASGGDGYTF.

The rearrangement links TRBV5-8 to TRBJ2-7, with 7 bases aligning to TRBD2. The CDR3 loop spans 14 amino acids. Germline CDR1 SGHTS, CDR2 YDEGEE. Here the CDR3 reads CASALVASGLEQYF. The CDR3 DNA reads TGTGCTAGCGCTCTAGTAGCTAGCGGACTCGAGCAGTACTTC.

V usage is TRBV18 and J usage is TRBJ2-1, with TRBD2 matching 9 bases. CDR3 length: 16 residues. CDR1 is KGHSH, CDR2 LQKENI, per germline. J gave up 0 bases and V 5 bases, and 5 bases lay outside the gene matches. The CDR3 sequence: CASSTLSGSSYNEQFF. The DNA for the CDR3 is TGTGCCAGCTCAACCCTTAGCGGGAGCTCCTACAATGAGCAGTTCTTC.

The chain combines TRBV7-9 with TRBJ2-1; D is possibly TRBD2 (5 bases). The CDR3 loop spans 16 amino acids. Germline CDR1 is SEHNR and CDR2 is FQNEAQ (reference sequence). Between the trimmed V and J ends, which lost 9 bases and 0 bases, there was a span of 18 bases. CDR3 nucleotides: TGTGCCAGTAAAAGCGGAGCCCAAGGCTCCTACAATGAGCAGTTCTTC. Translated: CASKSGAQGSYNEQFF.

The V and J genes are TRBV18 and TRBJ2-2; TRBD2 might be the D (5 bases). Germline V gene data show CDR1 as KGHSH and CDR2 as LQKENI. The CDR3 loop spans 18 amino acids. V dropped 3 bases and J dropped 6 bases, with 23 bases sitting between them. The CDR3 sequence is CASSPLLAAPLGAGELFF. CDR3 nucleotides: TGTGCCAGCTCACCGTTGTTGGCTGCCCCCCTGGGAGCCGGGGAGCTGTTTTTT.

V usage is TRBV27 and J usage is TRBJ2-3; D is uncertain. Germline loops: CDR1 MNHEY, CDR2 SMNVEV (reference sequence). The CDR3 covers 14 residues. The V gene lost 3 bases and the J gene lost 0 bases, with 7 bases spanning the gap. CDR3 residues: CASSFPESTDTQYF. The CDR3 nucleotides are TGTGCCAGCAGTTTCCCGGAGAGCACAGATACGCAGTATTTT.